This T cell receptor beta chain was obtained from a study of identical twins. Study-level points and caveats: The conclusions drew on cross-sectional statistical analysis instead of tracking the same donors. Where beta out-of-frame sequences were concerned, excess twin sharing was weaker. Excess low generation probability was seen in twin-shared out-of-frame alpha sequences.

Template switching added a universal primer site, and cDNA bore unique molecular identifiers. MiXCR was run by TCRdb on the 5' RACE reads, yielding one entry per CDR3 protein. The sample yields roughly 350,000 distinct CDR3 sequences, roughly an eighth seen once. CDR1 is SGDLS, CDR2 YYNGEE, per germline. V was cut by 0 bases and J by 8 bases, with 9 bases left in between. This CDR3 comprises 13 residues. This clonotype was recorded at least ten times. Its cognate antigen is unknown. The same sample was also used in a study of yellow fever vaccine responses in identical twins.

This chain connects TRBV9 to TRBJ2-1; D remains unclear. Material for sequencing was CD8+ T cells sorted from blood. The TCR was taken from a young woman in good health. The CDR3 loop is CASSVDPSDEQFF. CDR3 nucleotide sequence: TGTGCCAGCAGCGTAGATCCCTCCGATGAGCAGTTCTTC.